The sequence of this TCR beta chain was determined in a study of shared clonotypes between healthy human individuals. On sorted subsets, replicate PCRs used about 200 ng DNA, or approximately 33,000 T cell genomes. Method: immunoSEQ multiplex PCR; TCRdb's copy keeps in-frame clones and lacks some. The sample holds over a million clones; roughly 96% are singletons and the top ten take over 1%. Free of recent acute infections or vaccinations, the donors were healthy HIV-negative adults. Turning to this clone: The antigen remains undetermined.

Regarding the study as a whole: It was the few donors that limited the genetic and exposure-history diversity represented. Naive CD4 clonotypes overlapped across a few donors at approximately 5%.

Per the germline V gene, CDR1 is SNHLY and CDR2 is FYNNEI. With 5 bases removed from V and 1 base from J, the gap between germline ends came to 8 bases. This CDR3 region has 13 residues. The TCR comes from a man aged 30-40 years in good health. Sequenced sample: naive CD4+ T cells sorted from blood. Subset indicated: CD45RA+ positively selected. The chain joins TRBV2 to TRBJ1-1; no reliable D call. CDR3 in DNA: TGTGCCAGCAGTAGTACTACGAACACTGAAGCTTTCTTT. Translation: CASSSTTNTEAFF. Complete variable domain (other parts from reference TRBV2 and TRBJ1-1): EPEVTQTPSHQVTQMGQEVILRCVPISNHLYFYWYRQILGQKVEFLVSFYNNEISEKSEIFDDQFSVERPDGSNFTLKIRSTKLEDSAMYFCASSSTTNTEAFFGQGTRLTVV.